This TCR beta chain was identified in a study of T cells in Graves' hyperthyroidism and ophthalmopathy. V was pared by 7 bases and J by 6 bases, with 7 bases of the junction left unmatched. This CDR3 is built from 14 residues. This clonotype was found many times. The target antigen is unknown. Study conclusions and caveats: Blood also contained most expanded thyroid clonotypes above 0.001.

TCR beta CDR3 regions were amplified from RNA transcripts. RT-PCR in the first round (using the HTBI primer set) targeted the TCR CDR3. TCRdb fed the multiplex PCR reads into MiXCR, producing one record per CDR3 protein. This sample yields 300,000 to 400,000 distinct CDR3 sequences, of which about 14% are seen a single time; about 20% belongs to the top ten. The sample comprised blood. The clonotype comes from a woman between 25 and 40 years old with Graves' ophthalmopathy. The chain has TRBV12-3 or TRBV12-4 and TRBJ2-1; TRBD2 agrees at 9 bases. CDR3 sequence (DNA): TGTGCCAGCACCCAAGCGGGGGGCCTCAATGAGCAGTTCTTC. Translation: CASTQAGGLNEQFF.